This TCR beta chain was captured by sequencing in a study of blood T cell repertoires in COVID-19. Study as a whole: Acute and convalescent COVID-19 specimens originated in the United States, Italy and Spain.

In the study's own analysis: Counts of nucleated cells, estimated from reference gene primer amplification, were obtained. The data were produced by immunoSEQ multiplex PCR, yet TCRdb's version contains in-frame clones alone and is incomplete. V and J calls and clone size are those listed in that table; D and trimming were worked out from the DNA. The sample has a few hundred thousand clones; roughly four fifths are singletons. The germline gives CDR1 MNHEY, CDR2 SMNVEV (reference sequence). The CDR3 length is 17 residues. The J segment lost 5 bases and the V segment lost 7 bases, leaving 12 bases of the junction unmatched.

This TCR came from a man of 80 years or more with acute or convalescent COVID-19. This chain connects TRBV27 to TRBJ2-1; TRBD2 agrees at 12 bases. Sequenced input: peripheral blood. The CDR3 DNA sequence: TGTGCCAGCAATCCGGGACTAGCGGGTTCCGGGCACAATGAGCAGTTCTTC. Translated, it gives CASNPGLAGSGHNEQFF.